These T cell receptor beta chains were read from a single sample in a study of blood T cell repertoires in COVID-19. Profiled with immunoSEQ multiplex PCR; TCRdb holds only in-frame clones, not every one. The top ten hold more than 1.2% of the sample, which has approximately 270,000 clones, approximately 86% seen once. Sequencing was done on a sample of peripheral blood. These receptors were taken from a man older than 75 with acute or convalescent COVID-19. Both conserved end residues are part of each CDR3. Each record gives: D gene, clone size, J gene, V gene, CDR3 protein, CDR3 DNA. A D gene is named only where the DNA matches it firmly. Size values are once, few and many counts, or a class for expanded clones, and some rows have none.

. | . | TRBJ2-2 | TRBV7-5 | CARSFPGQGYTGELFF | TGTGCCAGAAGCTTCCCGGGACAGGGTTACACCGGGGAGCTGTTTTTT
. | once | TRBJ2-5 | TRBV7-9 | CASSSGDSRETRYF | TGTGCCAGCAGCTCGGGAGATAGCCGGGAGACCCGGTACTTC
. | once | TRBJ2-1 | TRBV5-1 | CASSLLAASSYNEQFF | TGCGCCAGCAGCTTATTAGCGGCAAGCTCCTACAATGAGCAGTTCTTC
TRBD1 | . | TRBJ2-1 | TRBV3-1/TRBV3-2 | CASSQDVRGKFF | TGTGCCAGCAGCCAAGATGTCAGGGGGAAGTTCTTC
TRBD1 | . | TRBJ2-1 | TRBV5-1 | CASSLGTGYNEQFF | TGCGCCAGCAGCTTGGGGACAGGCTACAATGAGCAGTTCTTC
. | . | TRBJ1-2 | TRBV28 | CASSEGTASYYGYTF | TGTGCCAGCAGCGAGGGAACAGCCTCTTACTATGGCTACACCTTC
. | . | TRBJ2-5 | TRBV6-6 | CASINQGGPQETQYF | TGTGCCAGCATTAATCAAGGGGGTCCTCAAGAGACCCAGTACTTC
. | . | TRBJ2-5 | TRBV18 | CASSPNRQETQYF | TGTGCCAGCTCACCCAACAGGCAAGAGACCCAGTACTTC
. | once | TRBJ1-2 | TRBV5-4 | CASSVPTGDYGYTF | TGTGCCAGCAGCGTACCGACCGGGGACTATGGCTACACCTTC
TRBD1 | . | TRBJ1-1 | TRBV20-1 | CSASPGTGPNTEAFF | TGCAGTGCTAGTCCCGGGACAGGGCCGAACACTGAAGCTTTCTTT
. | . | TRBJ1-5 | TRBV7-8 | CASSFSGMNQPQHF | TGTGCCAGCAGCTTCTCAGGGATGAATCAGCCCCAGCATTTT
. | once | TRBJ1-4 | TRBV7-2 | CASSGAISKVEKLFF | TGTGCCAGCAGCGGGGCGATTTCCAAGGTGGAAAAACTGTTTTTT
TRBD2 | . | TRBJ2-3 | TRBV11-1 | CASSPGLAETDTQYF | TGTGCCAGCAGCCCTGGCCTAGCGGAGACAGATACGCAGTATTTT
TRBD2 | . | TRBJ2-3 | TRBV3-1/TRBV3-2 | CASSLSGPRPDTQYF | TGTGCCAGCAGCCTTAGCGGGCCCCGGCCAGATACGCAGTATTTT
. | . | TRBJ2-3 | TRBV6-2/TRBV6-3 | CASSYLEYTDTQYF | TGTGCCAGCAGTTACTTGGAGTACACAGATACGCAGTATTTT
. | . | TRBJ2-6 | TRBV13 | CASSPRPGTGGANVLTF | TGTGCCAGCAGCCCAAGACCGGGAACGGGGGGGGCCAACGTCCTGACTTTC
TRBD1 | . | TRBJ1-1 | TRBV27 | CASSEPGQADTEAFF | TGTGCCAGCAGTGAGCCGGGACAGGCAGACACTGAAGCTTTCTTT
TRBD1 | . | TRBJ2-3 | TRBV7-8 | CASSLVQGAETDTQYF | TGTGCCAGCAGCTTAGTACAGGGGGCCGAGACAGATACGCAGTATTTT
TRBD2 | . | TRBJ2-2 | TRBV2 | CASRGELAAGELFF | TGTGCCAGCAGGGGGGAACTAGCGGCCGGGGAGCTGTTTTTT
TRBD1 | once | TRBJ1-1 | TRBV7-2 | CASSLTGGNTEAFF | TGTGCCAGCAGCCTGACAGGGGGCAACACTGAAGCTTTCTTT
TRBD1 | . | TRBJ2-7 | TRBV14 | CASSPDRGKYEQYF | TGTGCCAGCAGCCCTGACAGGGGTAAATACGAGCAGTACTTC
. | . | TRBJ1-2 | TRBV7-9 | CASSLDGYNYGYTF | TGTGCCAGCAGCTTAGACGGTTATAACTATGGCTACACCTTC
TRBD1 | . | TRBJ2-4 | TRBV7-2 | CASSSDRGRDIQYF | TGTGCCAGCAGCTCAGACAGGGGGCGGGACATTCAGTACTTC
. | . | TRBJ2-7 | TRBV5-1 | CASRVTGEQYF | TGCGCCAGCAGGGTGACAGGCGAGCAGTACTTC
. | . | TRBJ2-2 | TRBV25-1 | CASSDRTNTGELFF | TGTGCCAGCAGTGACAGAACGAACACCGGGGAGCTGTTTTTT
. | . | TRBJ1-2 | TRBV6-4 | CASSREGVKGYTF | TGTGCCAGCAGTCGCGAGGGGGTGAAGGGCTACACCTTC
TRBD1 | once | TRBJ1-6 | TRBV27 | CASRFRQGGSPLHF | TGTGCCAGCAGATTCCGACAGGGTGGCTCACCCCTCCACTTT
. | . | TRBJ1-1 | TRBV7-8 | CASSLLPNTEAFF | TGTGCCAGCAGCTTACTTCCGAACACTGAAGCTTTCTTT
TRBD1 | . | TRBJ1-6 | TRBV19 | CASSIARTGVNSPLHF | TGTGCCAGTAGTATAGCCCGGACAGGGGTCAATTCACCCCTCCACTTT
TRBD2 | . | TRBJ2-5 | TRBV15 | CATNSGSGGAVETQYF | TGTGCCACCAACTCAGGTAGCGGGGGGGCCGTGGAGACCCAGTACTTC
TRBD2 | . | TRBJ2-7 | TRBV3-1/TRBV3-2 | CASSQLKASGSHEQYF | TGTGCCAGCAGCCAACTTAAGGCTAGCGGGAGCCACGAGCAGTACTTC
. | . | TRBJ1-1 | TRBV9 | CASSVAPDRNTEAFF | TGTGCCAGCAGCGTAGCCCCGGACAGGAACACTGAAGCTTTCTTT
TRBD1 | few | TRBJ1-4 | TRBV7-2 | CASTGGQGRTNEKLFF | TGTGCCAGCACCGGGGGACAGGGAAGAACTAATGAAAAACTGTTTTTT
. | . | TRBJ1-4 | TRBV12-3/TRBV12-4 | CASTPRYNEKLFF | TGTGCCAGCACCCCTCGCTATAATGAAAAACTGTTTTTT
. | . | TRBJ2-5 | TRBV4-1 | CASSPQLPETQYF | TGCGCCAGCAGCCCTCAACTGCCGGAGACCCAGTACTTC
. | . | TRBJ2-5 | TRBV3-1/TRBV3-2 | CASSQTGETQYF | TGTGCCAGCAGCCAAACAGGGGAGACCCAGTACTTC
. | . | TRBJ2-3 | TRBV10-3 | CAIMTGADTDTQYF | TGTGCCATCATGACAGGAGCCGACACAGATACGCAGTATTTT
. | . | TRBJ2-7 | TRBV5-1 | CASSLQGGLDEQYF | TGCGCCAGCAGCTTACAGGGAGGGTTAGACGAGCAGTACTTC
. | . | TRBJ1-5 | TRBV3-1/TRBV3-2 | CASSQESRGPQHF | TGTGCCAGCAGCCAAGAGTCAAGAGGGCCCCAGCATTTT